This section outlines one T cell receptor beta chain sequence together with its context. This specimen belongs to a study of blood T cell repertoires in COVID-19. Sequencing used immunoSEQ multiplex PCR; TCRdb keeps in-frame clones, though not all of them. The sample lists about 270,000 clones; under 95% were seen once. The V gene's germline CDR1 is MNHEY and CDR2 SVGAGI. The CDR3 spans 15 residues. After removal of 5 bases from V and 7 bases from J, the junction contained 7 bases not matched to a gene. The chain uses TRBV6-5 and TRBJ2-3; 12 nucleotides match TRBD2. This TCR was sampled from a middle-aged woman with acute COVID-19. Sequencing was performed on PBMCs or T cells enriched from blood (not recorded which). Here the CDR3 DNA reads TGTGCCAGCAGTAGGACTAGCGGGGTGCGTAATACGCAGTATTTT. Its translation is CASSRTSGVRNTQYF.